The T cell receptor beta chain under discussion was sequenced for a study of breast tumors, draining lymph nodes, adjacent tissues. TCRdb used MiXCR to reprocess the multiplex PCR reads, holding one entry per CDR3 protein. The table lists fewer than 85,000 distinct CDR3 sequences, 15% to 20% of them singletons. This clonotype was detected ten times or more. The length of the CDR3 is 15 residues. V was clipped by 3 bases and J by 6 bases; unmatched bases: 10. CDR1 WNHNN and CDR2 SYGVQD come from the germline V gene (reference sequence). Samples came from axillary lymph nodes draining the breast cancer.

The receptor's source is a female donor with breast cancer. Some clones in this sample may be carry-over from other donors' samples. Sequenced: axillary lymph node tissue. V and J are TRBV10-1 and TRBJ2-7; 8 bases map to TRBD1. Written as DNA, the CDR3 is TGCGCCAGCAGTGATAAGGACAGGGACCTCCTCGAGCAGTACTTC. Its protein product is CASSDKDRDLLEQYF.